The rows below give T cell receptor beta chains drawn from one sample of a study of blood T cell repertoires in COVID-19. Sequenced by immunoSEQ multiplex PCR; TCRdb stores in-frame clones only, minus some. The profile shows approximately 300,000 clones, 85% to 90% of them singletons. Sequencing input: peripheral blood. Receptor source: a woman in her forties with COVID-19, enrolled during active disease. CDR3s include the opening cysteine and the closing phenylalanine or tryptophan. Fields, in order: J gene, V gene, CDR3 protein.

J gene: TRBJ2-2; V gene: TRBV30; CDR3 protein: CAWSVRDSDTGELFF
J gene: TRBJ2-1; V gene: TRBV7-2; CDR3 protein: CASSFGPGDYNEQFF
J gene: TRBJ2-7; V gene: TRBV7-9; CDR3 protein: CASSLRSLNSYEQYF
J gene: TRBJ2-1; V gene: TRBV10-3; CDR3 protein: CAISGTGAEQFF
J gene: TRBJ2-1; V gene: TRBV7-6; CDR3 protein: CASSFRWSSYNEQFF
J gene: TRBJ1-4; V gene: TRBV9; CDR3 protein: CASSLGPTNEKLFF
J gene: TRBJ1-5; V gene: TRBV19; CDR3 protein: CASTSRGNQPQHF
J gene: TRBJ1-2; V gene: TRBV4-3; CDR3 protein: CASSQDGGAFQGYTF
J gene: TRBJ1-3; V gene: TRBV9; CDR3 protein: CASSTQTGTGLGNTIYF
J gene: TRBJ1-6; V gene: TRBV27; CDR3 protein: CASRDRVFDSPLHF
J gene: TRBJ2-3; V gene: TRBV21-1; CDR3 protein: CATEDGNSTDTQYF
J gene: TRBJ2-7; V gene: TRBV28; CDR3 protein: CASRRGLTGMSYEQYF
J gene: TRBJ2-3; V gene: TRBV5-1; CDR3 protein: CASSSLPQPSTDTQYF